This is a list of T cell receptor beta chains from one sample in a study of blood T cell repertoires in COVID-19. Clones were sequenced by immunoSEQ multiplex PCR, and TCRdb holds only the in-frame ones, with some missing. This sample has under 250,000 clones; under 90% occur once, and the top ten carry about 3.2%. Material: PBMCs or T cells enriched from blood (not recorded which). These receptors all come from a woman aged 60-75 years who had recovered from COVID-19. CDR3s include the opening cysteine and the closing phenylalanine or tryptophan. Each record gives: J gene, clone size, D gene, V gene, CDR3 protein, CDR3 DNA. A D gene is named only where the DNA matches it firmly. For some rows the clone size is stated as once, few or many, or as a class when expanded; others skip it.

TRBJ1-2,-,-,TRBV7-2,CASSLAGGLPNYGYTF,TGTGCCAGCAGCTTAGCGGGGGGGCTCCCTAACTATGGCTACACCTTC
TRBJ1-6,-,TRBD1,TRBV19,CASSYLGQRQGSPLHF,TGTGCCAGTAGCTACTTGGGACAGAGGCAGGGTTCACCCCTCCACTTT
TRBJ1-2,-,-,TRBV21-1,CASRPLGYTF,TGTGCCAGCAGACCGCTAGGCTACACCTTC
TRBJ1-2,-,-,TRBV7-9,CAIGSDGYTF,TGTGCCATCGGGTCAGATGGCTACACCTTC
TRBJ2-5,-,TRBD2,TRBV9,CASSGSAGAGETQYF,TGTGCCAGCAGTGGCTCGGCGGGAGCTGGAGAGACCCAGTACTTC
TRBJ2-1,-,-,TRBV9,CASSVEDIGEQFF,TGTGCCAGCAGCGTAGAAGATATCGGGGAGCAGTTCTTC
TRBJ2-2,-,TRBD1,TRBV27,CASSYRDRGLKRVTGELFF,TGTGCCAGCAGTTACCGGGACAGGGGCCTCAAGAGGGTCACCGGGGAGCTGTTTTTT
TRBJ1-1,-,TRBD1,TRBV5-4,CASSLERGREAFF,TGTGCCAGCAGCTTGGAAAGGGGGCGCGAAGCTTTCTTT
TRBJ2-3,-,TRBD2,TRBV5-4,CASSLAASGIASTDTQYF,TGTGCCAGCAGCTTGGCGGCTAGCGGGATAGCTAGCACAGATACGCAGTATTTT
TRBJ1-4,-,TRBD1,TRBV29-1,CSFLGQGAEKLFF,TGCAGCTTCTTGGGACAGGGGGCTGAAAAACTGTTTTTT
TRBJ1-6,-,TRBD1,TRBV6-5,CASILGQLNSPLHF,TGTGCCAGCATATTGGGACAGCTAAATTCACCCCTCCACTTT
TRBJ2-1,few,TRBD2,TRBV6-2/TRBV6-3,CASSLTSNSGEQFF,TGTGCCAGCAGTCTGACTAGCAATAGTGGTGAGCAGTTCTTC
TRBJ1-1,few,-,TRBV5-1,CASSLSQANTEAFF,TGCGCCAGCAGCTTGAGTCAGGCGAACACTGAAGCTTTCTTT
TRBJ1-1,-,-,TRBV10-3,CAARDISNTEAFF,TGTGCCGCACGGGACATTTCGAACACTGAAGCTTTCTTT
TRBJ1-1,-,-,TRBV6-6,CASMPARVNTEAFF,TGTGCCAGCATGCCTGCCAGGGTAAACACTGAAGCTTTCTTT
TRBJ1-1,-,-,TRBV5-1,CASSFNPGMNTEAFF,TGCGCCAGCAGCTTTAATCCGGGTATGAACACTGAAGCTTTCTTT
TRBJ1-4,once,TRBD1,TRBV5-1,CASSQSRGGRDGKLFF,TGCGCCAGCAGCCAGAGTAGAGGGGGCCGCGACGGAAAACTGTTTTTT
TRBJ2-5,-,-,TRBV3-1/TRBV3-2,CASSQDKAPGYF,TGTGCCAGCAGCCAAGATAAGGCACCAGGGTACTTC
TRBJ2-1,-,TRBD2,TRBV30,CAWSGAGGVDEQFF,TGTGCCTGGTCTGGAGCGGGAGGGGTGGATGAGCAGTTCTTC
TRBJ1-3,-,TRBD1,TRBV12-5,CASGTGQGSRYTIYF,TGTGCTAGTGGAACCGGACAGGGGAGTAGGTACACCATATATTTT
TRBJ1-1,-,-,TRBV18,CASSSRTENTEAFF,TGTGCCAGCTCCAGTCGGACAGAGAACACTGAAGCTTTCTTT
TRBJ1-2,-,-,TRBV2,CASRTQGSNYGYTF,TGTGCCAGCCGTACCCAGGGCTCCAACTATGGCTACACCTTC
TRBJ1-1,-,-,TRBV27,CASSQGRGAFF,TGTGCCAGCAGCCAAGGGAGAGGGGCTTTCTTT
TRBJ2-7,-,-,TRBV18,CASSREQGSEQYF,TGTGCCAGCTCACGAGAACAGGGAAGTGAGCAGTACTTC
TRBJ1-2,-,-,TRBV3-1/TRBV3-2,CASSPWGEKGYTF,TGTGCCAGCAGCCCTTGGGGCGAGAAGGGCTACACCTTC
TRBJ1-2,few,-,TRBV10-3,CAISESEGGYTF,TGTGCCATCAGTGAGTCGGAGGGAGGCTACACCTTC
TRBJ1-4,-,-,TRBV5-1,CASSLLPQGAGEKLFF,TGCGCCAGCAGCTTGTTGCCTCAAGGGGCTGGAGAAAAACTGTTTTTT
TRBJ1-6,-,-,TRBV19,CASRQQGTPLHF,TGTGCCAGTAGGCAACAGGGAACACCCCTCCACTTT
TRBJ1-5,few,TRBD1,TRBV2,CASRSATGLNQPQHF,TGTGCCAGCAGGTCTGCGACAGGGCTTAATCAGCCCCAGCATTTT
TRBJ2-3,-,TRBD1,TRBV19,CASSRGTGDITDTQYF,TGTGCCAGTAGTAGAGGGACAGGGGATATCACAGATACGCAGTATTTT
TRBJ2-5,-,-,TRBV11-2,CASSLRGAGETQYF,TGTGCCAGCAGCTTACGGGGGGCGGGGGAGACCCAGTACTTC
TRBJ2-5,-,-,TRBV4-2,CASSRAQRETQYF,TGTGCCAGCAGCCGAGCCCAACGGGAGACCCAGTACTTC
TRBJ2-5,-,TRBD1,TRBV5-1,CASSRQGQGTETQYF,TGCGCCAGCAGCCGGCAGGGACAGGGAACCGAGACCCAGTACTTC
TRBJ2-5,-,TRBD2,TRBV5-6,CASSLGLAGGRQETQYF,TGTGCCAGCAGCTTGGGACTAGCGGGGGGGAGACAAGAGACCCAGTACTTC
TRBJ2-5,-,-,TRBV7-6,CASSLGPVGGETQYF,TGTGCCAGCAGCTTAGGCCCCGTCGGGGGTGAGACCCAGTACTTC
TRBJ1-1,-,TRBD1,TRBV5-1,CASSLQGARTEAFF,TGCGCCAGCAGCTTGCAGGGGGCAAGGACTGAAGCTTTCTTT
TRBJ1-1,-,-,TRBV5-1,CASSPDSFMNTEAFF,TGCGCCAGCAGCCCAGACAGTTTCATGAACACTGAAGCTTTCTTT
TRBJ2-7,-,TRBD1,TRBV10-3,CATGDRAYEQYF,TGTGCCACTGGGGACAGAGCCTACGAGCAGTACTTC
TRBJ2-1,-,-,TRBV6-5,CASSYALGAGYNEQFF,TGTGCCAGCAGTTACGCCCTTGGGGCTGGGTACAATGAGCAGTTCTTC
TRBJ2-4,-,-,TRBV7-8,CASRAGGQKNIQYF,TGTGCCAGCAGGGCCGGCGGGCAGAAAAACATTCAGTACTTC
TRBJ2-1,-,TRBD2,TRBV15,CATSSDELTTREAEQFF,TGTGCCACCAGCAGCGACGAACTGACTACGCGGGAGGCTGAGCAGTTCTTC